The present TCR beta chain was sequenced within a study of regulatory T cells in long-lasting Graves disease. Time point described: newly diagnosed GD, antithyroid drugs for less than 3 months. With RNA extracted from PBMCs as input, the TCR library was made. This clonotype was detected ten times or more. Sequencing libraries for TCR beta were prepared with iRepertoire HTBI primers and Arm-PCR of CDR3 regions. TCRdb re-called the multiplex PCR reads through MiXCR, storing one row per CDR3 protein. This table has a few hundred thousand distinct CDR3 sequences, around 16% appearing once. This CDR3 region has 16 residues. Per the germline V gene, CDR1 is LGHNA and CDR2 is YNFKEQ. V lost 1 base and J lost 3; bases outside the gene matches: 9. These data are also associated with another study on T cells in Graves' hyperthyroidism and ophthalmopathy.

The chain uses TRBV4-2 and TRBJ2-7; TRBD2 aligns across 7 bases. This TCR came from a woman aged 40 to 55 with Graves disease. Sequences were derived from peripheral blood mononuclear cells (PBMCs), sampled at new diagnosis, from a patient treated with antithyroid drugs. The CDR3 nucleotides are TGTGCCAGCAGCCAAGTCCTAGGGGCTAGCGGCTACGAGCAGTACTTC. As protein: CASSQVLGASGYEQYF.